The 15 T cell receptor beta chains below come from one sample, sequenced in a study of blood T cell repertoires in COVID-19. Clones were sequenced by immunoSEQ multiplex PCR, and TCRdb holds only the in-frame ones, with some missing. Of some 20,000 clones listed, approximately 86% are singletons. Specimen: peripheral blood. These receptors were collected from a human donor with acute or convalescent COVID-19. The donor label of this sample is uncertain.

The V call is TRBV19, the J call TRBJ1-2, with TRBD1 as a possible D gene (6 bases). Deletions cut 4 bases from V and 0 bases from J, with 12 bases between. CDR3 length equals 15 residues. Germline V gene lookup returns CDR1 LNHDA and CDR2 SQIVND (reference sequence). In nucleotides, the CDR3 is TGTGCCAGTAGTAACAACAGGGCCTCTAACTATGGCTACACCTTC. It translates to CASSNNRASNYGYTF.

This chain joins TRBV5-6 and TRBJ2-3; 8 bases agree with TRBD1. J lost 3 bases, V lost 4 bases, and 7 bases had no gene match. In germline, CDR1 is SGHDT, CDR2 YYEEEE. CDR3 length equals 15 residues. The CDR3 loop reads CASSRDRRGTDTQYF. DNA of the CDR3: TGTGCCAGCAGCCGGGACAGGAGGGGAACAGATACGCAGTATTTT.

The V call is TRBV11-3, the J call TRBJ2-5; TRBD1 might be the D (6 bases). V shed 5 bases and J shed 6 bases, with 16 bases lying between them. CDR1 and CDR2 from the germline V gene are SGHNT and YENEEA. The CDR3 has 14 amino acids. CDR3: CASSPGRGAQTQYF. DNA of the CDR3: TGTGCCAGCAGCCCCGGCAGGGGCGCACAGACCCAGTACTTC.

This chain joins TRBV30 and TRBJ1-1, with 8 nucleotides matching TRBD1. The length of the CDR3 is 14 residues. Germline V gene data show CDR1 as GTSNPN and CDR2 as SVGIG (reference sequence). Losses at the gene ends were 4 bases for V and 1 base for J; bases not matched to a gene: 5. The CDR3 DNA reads TGTGCCTGGAAGACAGGGGATGGGAACACTGAAGCTTTCTTT. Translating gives CAWKTGDGNTEAFF.

Here the CDR3 reads CASSPRTGESPLHF. The CDR3 region has the DNA TGTGCCAGCAGCCCCAGGACAGGGGAGTCACCCCTCCACTTT. The chain has TRBV3-1 (or the pseudogene TRBV3-2) and TRBJ1-6; 9 bases are a match to TRBD1. V was clipped by 4 bases and J by 10 bases; unmatched bases: 5. This CDR3 spans 14 amino acids. The germline V gene encodes CDR1 LGHDT and CDR2 YNNKEL (reference sequence).

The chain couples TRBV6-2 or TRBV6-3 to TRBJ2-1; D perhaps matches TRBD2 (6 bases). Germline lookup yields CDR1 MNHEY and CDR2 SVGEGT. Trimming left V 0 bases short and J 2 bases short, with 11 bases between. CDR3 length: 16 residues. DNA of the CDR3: TGTGCCAGCAGTTACTCGGCGGGATTAACCTACAATGAGCAGTTCTTC. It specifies CASSYSAGLTYNEQFF.

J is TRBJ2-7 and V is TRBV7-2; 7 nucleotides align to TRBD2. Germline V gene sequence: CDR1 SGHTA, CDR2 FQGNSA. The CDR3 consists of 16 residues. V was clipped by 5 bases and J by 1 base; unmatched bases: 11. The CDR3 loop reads CASSREGGDLSYEQYF. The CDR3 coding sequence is TGTGCCAGCAGCAGGGAGGGTGGTGACCTTTCCTACGAGCAGTACTTC. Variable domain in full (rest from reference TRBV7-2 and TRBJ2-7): GAGVSQSPSNKVTEKGKDVELRCDPISGHTALYWYRQSLGQGLEFLIYFQGNSAPDKSGLPSDRFSAERTGGSVSTLTIQRTQQEDSAVYLCASSREGGDLSYEQYFGPGTRLTVT.

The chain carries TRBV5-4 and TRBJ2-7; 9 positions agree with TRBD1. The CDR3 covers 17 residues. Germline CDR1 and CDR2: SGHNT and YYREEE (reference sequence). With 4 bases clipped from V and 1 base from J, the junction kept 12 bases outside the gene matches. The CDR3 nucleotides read TGTGCCAGCAGCCCCTACAGGACAGGGGTGCTTTCCTACGAGCAGTACTTC. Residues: CASSPYRTGVLSYEQYF.

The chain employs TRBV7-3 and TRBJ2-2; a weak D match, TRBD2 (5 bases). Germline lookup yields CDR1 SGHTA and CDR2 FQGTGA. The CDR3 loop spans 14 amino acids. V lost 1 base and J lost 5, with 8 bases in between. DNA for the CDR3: TGTGCCAGCAGCTTAATTCGGGATACCGGGGAGCTGTTTTTT. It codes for CASSLIRDTGELFF.

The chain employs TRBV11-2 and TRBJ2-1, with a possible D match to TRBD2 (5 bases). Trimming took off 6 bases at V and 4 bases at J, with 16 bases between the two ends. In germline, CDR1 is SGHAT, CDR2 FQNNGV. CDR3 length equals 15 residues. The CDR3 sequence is CASRNAGQRYNEQFF. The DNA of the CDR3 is TGTGCCAGCAGAAACGCGGGTCAGCGGTACAATGAGCAGTTCTTC.

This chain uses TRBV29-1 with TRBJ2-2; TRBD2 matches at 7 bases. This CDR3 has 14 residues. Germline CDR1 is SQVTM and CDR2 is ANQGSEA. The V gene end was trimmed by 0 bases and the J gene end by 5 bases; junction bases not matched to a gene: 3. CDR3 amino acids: CSVEEWGGTGELFF. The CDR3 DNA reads TGCAGCGTTGAAGAATGGGGGGGAACCGGGGAGCTGTTTTTT.

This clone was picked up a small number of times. CDR3: CASSPPTGGLSNTEAFF. CDR3 sequence (DNA): TGCGCCAGCAGCCCTCCGACAGGGGGTCTGTCGAACACTGAAGCTTTCTTT. The chain recombines TRBV5-1 with TRBJ1-1; 9 nucleotides agree with TRBD1. This CDR3 is 17 amino acids long. The germline CDR1 and CDR2 sequences are SGHRS and YFSETQ. V shed 4 bases and J 1 base; nucleotides not matched to a gene: 11. Full variable domain (missing parts from reference TRBV5-1 and TRBJ1-1): KAGVTQTPRYLIKTRGQQVTLSCSPISGHRSVSWYQQTPGQGLQFLFEYFSETQRNKGNFPGRFSGRQFSNSRSEMNVSTLELGDSALYLCASSPPTGGLSNTEAFFGQGTRLTVV.

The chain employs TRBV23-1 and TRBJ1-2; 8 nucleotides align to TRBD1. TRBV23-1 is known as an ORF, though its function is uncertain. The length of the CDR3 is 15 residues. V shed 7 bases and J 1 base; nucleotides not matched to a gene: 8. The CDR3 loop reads CASTRQQGVNYGYTF. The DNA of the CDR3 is TGCGCCAGCACCCGGCAACAGGGGGTTAACTATGGCTACACCTTC.

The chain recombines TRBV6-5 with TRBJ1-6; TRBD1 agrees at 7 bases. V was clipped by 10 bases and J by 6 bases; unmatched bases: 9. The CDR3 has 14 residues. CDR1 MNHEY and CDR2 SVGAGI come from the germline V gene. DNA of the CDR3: TGTGCCACCAGACCGGGACAGAGTAATTCACCCCTCCACTTT. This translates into CATRPGQSNSPLHF.

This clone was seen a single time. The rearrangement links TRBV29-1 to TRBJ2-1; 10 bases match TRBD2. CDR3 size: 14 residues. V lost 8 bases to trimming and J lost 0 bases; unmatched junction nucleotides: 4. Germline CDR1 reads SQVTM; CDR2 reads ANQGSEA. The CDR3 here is CSPRLAGSYNEQFF. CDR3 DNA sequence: TGCAGCCCAAGACTAGCGGGCTCCTACAATGAGCAGTTCTTC.